This is a list of T cell receptor beta chains from one sample in a study of T cell changes during pregnancy in multiple sclerosis. Only in-frame clones appear in the TCRdb table, and some are missing; sequencing was by immunoSEQ multiplex PCR. The sample has about 50,000 clones; approximately 90% are singletons. The material was CD4+ T cells from peripheral blood mononuclear cells, obtained after pregnancy. These receptors all come from a female donor with multiple sclerosis, enrolled in a pregnancy study. Each CDR3 is given without its conserved first and last residue. A clone size is listed for some rows: how often the clone was seen (once, few, many), or a class if it is expanded.

v_gene: TRBV30; abundance: NA; j_gene: TRBJ2-3; CDR3aa: AWSVGLAGAPDTQY
v_gene: TRBV10-3; abundance: NA; j_gene: TRBJ2-1; CDR3aa: AISEMVAGGNEQF
v_gene: TRBV7-2; abundance: NA; j_gene: TRBJ1-1; CDR3aa: ASSGTRNTEAF
v_gene: TRBV30; abundance: once; j_gene: TRBJ2-1; CDR3aa: AWSAGQPYNEQF
v_gene: TRBV28; abundance: NA; j_gene: TRBJ2-1; CDR3aa: ASSPRGSYNEQF
v_gene: TRBV5-1; abundance: NA; j_gene: TRBJ2-7; CDR3aa: ASSLIIGDSLIYEQY
v_gene: TRBV5-1; abundance: NA; j_gene: TRBJ2-3; CDR3aa: ASRRLAGAPDTQY
v_gene: TRBV19; abundance: NA; j_gene: TRBJ2-5; CDR3aa: ASSIPRVRGQETQY
v_gene: TRBV6-6; abundance: NA; j_gene: TRBJ2-7; CDR3aa: ASSQGLSSYEQY
v_gene: TRBV19; abundance: once; j_gene: TRBJ2-1; CDR3aa: ASSTGLKYNEQF
v_gene: TRBV2; abundance: NA; j_gene: TRBJ1-3; CDR3aa: ASRTRGSGNTIY
v_gene: TRBV28; abundance: NA; j_gene: TRBJ1-4; CDR3aa: ASSLNRAEKLF